The present entry profiles one T cell receptor beta chain with its context. What it binds is unknown. Given a much more abundant clone one base away, this may be a read error. Time point described: patch test 2, 6 weeks after DPC sensitization. The treatment denotes: therapeutic diphenylcyclopropenone sensitization with weekly scalp DPC. The data were obtained in a study of human T cells and chemical hapten exposure. Turning to the study itself: Scalp application of diphenylcyclopropenone was performed weekly in patients across the entire roughly 22-week study.

CDR3 length equals 16 residues. CDR1 is MDHEN and CDR2 is SYDVKM in the germline V gene. General observations from the study: DPC sensitization produced no change in TCRs with frequency above 1 in 1000.

TCRdb passed the RACE reads through MiXCR, listing each CDR3 protein once. The sample has about 81,000 distinct CDR3 sequences, 10% seen once. The TCR sequence derives from a woman between 25 and 40 years old with alopecia areata. Some clones in this sample may be carry-over from other donors' samples. The sample was whole blood, taken in connection with sensitization to the hapten diphenylcyclopropenone (DPC). V gene TRBV28 combines with J gene TRBJ2-3; 10 bases line up with TRBD2. The CDR3 reads CASSPHGLAATDTQNF. The CDR3 DNA reads TGTGCCAGCAGCCCGCACGGACTAGCGGCCACAGATACGCAGAATTTT.